The TCR beta chain under discussion was sequenced for a study of OX40 agonist ivuxolimab in advanced cancers. Study overall: Each patient was given ivuxolimab into a vein every 2 weeks, at 0.01 to 10 mg/kg. The study's findings and limits: Within 6 weeks, CD4+ and CD8+ blood T cells expanded clonally at 0.1 to 3.0 mg/kg.

Germline assignment: CDR1 SEHNR and CDR2 FQNEAQ (reference sequence). V was trimmed by 4 bases and J by 4 bases, leaving 7 bases between them. This CDR3 region has 13 residues. On this clone: Its target is not known.

Libraries were prepared by immunoSEQ multiplex PCR; TCRdb keeps only in-frame clonotypes and omits some of them. The sample yields more than 55,000 clones, approximately 90% seen once. Material: CD4+ or CD8+ T cells sorted from blood, obtained in a trial of the OX40 agonist ivuxolimab. The sequence was obtained from an adult with an advanced solid tumor such as melanoma, head and neck, liver or kidney cancer. V and J are TRBV7-9 and TRBJ2-2, with a tentative D call TRBD2 (5 bases). The CDR3 DNA is TGTGCCAGCAGCTCCGAGGGCACCGGGGAGCTGTTTTTT. Protein: CASSSEGTGELFF.